The 26 T cell receptor beta chains below were found in one sample sequenced in a study of cytomegalovirus exposure and HLA in healthy donors. 60 Vbeta and 13 Jbeta primers were used in PCR. This table comes from immunoSEQ multiplex PCR, and its TCRdb copy is limited to in-frame clones, with some not included. There are about 110,000 clones in the sample; around three quarters occur only once, and more than 2% lies in the top ten. The specimen was PBMCs. The receptors stem from a man over 45 in good health and CMV-seropositive.

This clone was observed once. The rearrangement joins TRBV5-1 to TRBJ2-7, with 8 bases identical to TRBD2. Germline CDR1 SGHRS, CDR2 YFSETQ. Germline trimming cut 0 bases from V and 1 base from J; bases unmatched to any gene: 6. The CDR3 covers 16 residues. The CDR3 coding sequence is TGCGCCAGCAGCTTGGCCACCGGGGGGGGATCCTACGAGCAGTACTTC. Protein: CASSLATGGGSYEQYF.

This clone showed up just a few times. The rearrangement joins TRBV5-1 to TRBJ2-1; the D gene is possibly TRBD2 (6 bases). The length of the CDR3 is 16 residues. The ends were cut back, 2 bases at V and 0 bases at J, with 12 bases in the middle. CDR1 and CDR2 from the germline V gene are SGHRS and YFSETQ. The CDR3 sequence is CASSFPVGSSYNEQFF. The CDR3 DNA is TGCGCCAGCAGCTTCCCTGTCGGGAGCTCCTACAATGAGCAGTTCTTC.

V gene TRBV21-1 combines with J gene TRBJ2-5; the DNA was not compared with TRBD2, the D call given in the table. The last part of the DNA fits TRBJ2-7 better; the J call may be wrong. TRBV21-1 is tagged as a pseudogene. CDR3 length: 11 residues. CDR3 sequence reads: CEGEGSFEQYF. The CDR3 DNA reads TGTGAGGGGGAGGGCTCTTTCGAGCAGTACTTC.

This clone was recorded a few times. The chain employs TRBV5-1 and TRBJ1-5; D is uncertain. This CDR3 is 14 amino acids long. Germline lookup yields CDR1 SGHRS and CDR2 YFSETQ. V was trimmed by 5 bases and J by 7 bases, leaving 16 bases between them. The CDR3 reads CASSVAEGGQPQHF. CDR3 nucleotide sequence: TGCGCCAGCAGTGTCGCGGAGGGTGGACAGCCCCAGCATTTT.

In its sample, this clone was seen once. V is TRBV5-4 and J is TRBJ1-1; D possibly corresponds to TRBD1 (6 bases). Per the germline V gene, CDR1 is SGHNT and CDR2 is YYREEE (reference sequence). V was trimmed by 4 bases and J by 3 bases, leaving 16 bases between them. The CDR3 has 15 residues. The CDR3 loop is CASSPRQGQDTEAFF. The CDR3 region has the DNA TGTGCCAGCAGCCCGCGGCAGGGGCAGGACACTGAAGCTTTCTTT.

CDR3 amino acids: CASSPADTEAFF. CDR3 DNA: TGTGCCAGCTCACCGGCGGACACTGAAGCTTTCTTT. The V call is TRBV18, the J call TRBJ1-1, with unresolved D. The CDR3 covers 12 residues. V shed 3 bases and J shed 3 bases, with 5 bases lying between them. Per the germline V gene, CDR1 is KGHSH and CDR2 is LQKENI.

This sequence joins TRBV30 and TRBJ1-3; D is ambiguous. The CDR3 consists of 13 residues. Looked up from germline, CDR1 is GTSNPN and CDR2 is SVGIG (reference sequence). Trimming shortened V by 0 bases and J by 4 bases, and 7 bases separated the two germline ends. This CDR3 is CAWSVSHGNTIYF. CDR3 nucleotide sequence: TGTGCCTGGAGTGTATCACACGGAAACACCATATATTTT.

J is TRBJ2-1 and V is TRBV29-1, with a possible D match to TRBD2 (7 bases). V gave up 6 bases and J gave up 10 bases, with 22 bases separating them. Germline values: CDR1 SQVTM, CDR2 ANQGSEA. There are 14 residues in the CDR3. CDR3 loop: CSVSRRGGAREQFF. The CDR3 bases are TGCAGCGTCTCACGTAGAGGGGGGGCCCGGGAGCAGTTCTTC.

The chain has TRBV10-3 and TRBJ2-1, with TRBD2 matching over 10 bases. Germline V gene lookup returns CDR1 ENHRY and CDR2 SYGVKD. The CDR3 length is 16 residues. The J segment lost 5 bases and the V segment lost 5 bases, leaving 9 bases of the junction unmatched. CDR3 loop: CAISTFSGGANNEQFF. The CDR3 DNA is TGTGCCATCAGTACCTTCAGCGGGGGGGCCAACAATGAGCAGTTCTTC.

This clone was seen more than once but under ten times. The J gene is TRBJ2-5, the V gene TRBV5-1, with TRBD2 identical over 11 bases. The DNA end lines up better with TRBJ2-7; the J call may be wrong. The CDR3 spans 16 residues. CDR1 SGHRS and CDR2 YFSETQ come from the germline V gene. CDR3 coding DNA: TGCGCCAGCAGCTTGGCGGGACTAGCGGTCTCCTACGAGCAGTACTTC. Its protein product is CASSLAGLAVSYEQYF.

This chain joins TRBV27 and TRBJ2-2; D might be TRBD1 (5 bases). This CDR3 is built from 14 residues. Germline CDR1 is MNHEY and CDR2 is SMNVEV (reference sequence). The V gene lost 2 bases and the J gene lost 4 bases, with 8 bases spanning the gap. The CDR3 spells CASSLARATGELFF. As DNA, the CDR3 is TGTGCCAGCAGTTTAGCCAGGGCCACCGGGGAGCTGTTTTTT.

The genes are TRBV7-7 and TRBJ2-1; 11 nucleotides align to TRBD2. Germline CDR1 is SSHAT and CDR2 is FNYEAQ (reference sequence). The V segment lost 5 bases and the J segment 7 bases; nucleotides outside the gene matches: 10. The CDR3 extends over 16 amino acids. The DNA for the CDR3 is TGTGCCAGCAGCCCCCAGCTAGCGGGGGGAGGGAATGAGCAGTTCTTC. It translates to CASSPQLAGGGNEQFF.

This chain uses TRBV6-6 with TRBJ2-3; D possibly corresponds to TRBD1 (5 bases). The CDR3 runs 15 residues. CDR1 and CDR2 (germline): MNHNY, SVGAGI (reference sequence). With 2 bases removed from V and 0 bases from J, the gap between germline ends came to 9 bases. The CDR3 reads CASSYRQPSTDTQYF. DNA of the CDR3: TGTGCCAGCAGTTACCGACAGCCGAGCACAGATACGCAGTATTTT.

CDR3 in amino acids: CASSLTRTEAFF. In DNA, the CDR3 is TGTGCCAGCAGCTTAACACGGACTGAAGCTTTCTTT. V usage is TRBV7-3 and J usage is TRBJ1-1; D gene uncertain. The V end lost 0 bases, the J end lost 5 bases, and 4 bases lay between the germline ends. The CDR3 sequence is 12 residues long. CDR1 is SGHTA, CDR2 FQGTGA, per germline.

The CDR3 reads CASSLELAGGEVQYF. The CDR3 coding sequence is TGTGCCAGCAGCTTGGAACTAGCGGGAGGGGAGGTGCAGTACTTC. J is TRBJ2-7 and V is TRBV5-6; 13 bases are a match to TRBD2. Unmatched junction bases numbered 6, after V lost 0 bases and J lost 9 bases. The germline gives CDR1 SGHDT, CDR2 YYEEEE. This CDR3 is 15 amino acids long. Full variable domain (rest looked up from reference TRBV5-6 and TRBJ2-7): DAGVTQSPTHLIKTRGQQVTLRCSPKSGHDTVSWYQQALGQGPQFIFQYYEEEERQRGNFPDRFSGHQFPNYSSELNVNALLLGDSALYLCASSLELAGGEVQYFGPGTRLTVT.

The V call is TRBV7-2, the J call TRBJ1-3; a possible D gene is TRBD1 (6 bases). There are 16 residues in the CDR3. V was pared by 5 bases and J by 0 bases, with 14 bases between. Per germline, CDR1 SGHTA and CDR2 FQGNSA. CDR3: CASSDPTGVSGNTIYF. The CDR3 coding sequence is TGTGCCAGCAGCGACCCGACAGGTGTCTCTGGAAACACCATATATTTT.

The J gene is TRBJ1-2, the V gene TRBV5-1; D gene ambiguous. The germline V and J ends were trimmed by 0 bases and 8 bases, with 14 bases remaining between them. The length of the CDR3 is 14 residues. Germline V CDR1 and CDR2: SGHRS, YFSETQ. CDR3 sequence (DNA): TGCGCCAGCAGCTTGGATCAGGAGGCGGGGGGCTACACCTTC. This codes for CASSLDQEAGGYTF.

The V call is TRBV19, the J call TRBJ2-7, with D maybe TRBD1 (6 bases). Germline CDR1 reads LNHDA; CDR2 reads SQIVND (reference sequence). Deletions cut 3 bases from V and 2 bases from J, with 20 bases between. This CDR3 comprises 17 residues. CDR3 DNA: TGTGCCAGTAGTATCGGAACTTGGACAGAGGGGACCTACGAGCAGTACTTC. It is translated as CASSIGTWTEGTYEQYF.

The genes are TRBV4-1 and TRBJ1-2; D is possibly TRBD1 (5 bases). CDR1 is MGHRA, CDR2 YSYEKL, per germline. Trimming took 1 base from V and 8 from J, leaving 20 bases between them. The length of the CDR3 is 16 residues. CDR3 sequence (DNA): TGCGCCAGCAGCCAAGTAGGGGCAGGCAAGGGAAACGGCTACACCTTC. Residues: CASSQVGAGKGNGYTF.

J is TRBJ2-1 and V is TRBV27; 10 positions match TRBD2. CDR1 MNHEY and CDR2 SMNVEV come from the germline V gene (reference sequence). Germline trimming cut 5 bases from V and 6 bases from J; bases unmatched to any gene: 10. There are 16 residues in the CDR3. In DNA form, the CDR3 reads TGTGCCAGCAGTCGTTCCCAAGCGGGAGGGGGCAATGAGCAGTTCTTC. Translation gives CASSRSQAGGGNEQFF.

The rearrangement links TRBV21-1 to TRBJ1-2; the table's D call, TRBD1, has no DNA check behind it. TRBV21-1 represents a pseudogene. The CDR3 totals 12 residues. CDR3 DNA sequence: TGTGCCGTTTCCGGGACATTCTATGGCTACACCTTC. Encoded protein: CAVSGTFYGYTF.

This sequence joins TRBV2 and TRBJ1-2; tentatively, D is TRBD1 (5 bases). CDR1 and CDR2 (germline): SNHLY, FYNNEI. There are 14 residues in the CDR3. V lost 8 bases, J lost 3 bases, and 16 bases lay in between. CDR3 DNA sequence: TGTGCCAGCTCCGAGCAGGGTTGGGACTATGGCTACACCTTC. This encodes CASSEQGWDYGYTF.

This chain links TRBV14 with TRBJ1-1; 7 bases match TRBD1. The CDR3 runs 15 residues. V gave up 4 bases and J gave up 5 bases; unmatched junction bases: 10. CDR1 and CDR2 from the germline V gene are SGHDN and FVKESK. The CDR3 spells CASSRWDSGRTEAFF. The CDR3 bases are TGTGCCAGCAGCCGATGGGACAGCGGTCGAACTGAAGCTTTCTTT.

A few counts support this clone. The chain employs TRBV7-9 and TRBJ1-2; D unclear. V gave up 1 base and J gave up 8 bases, with 11 bases separating them. Germline V gives CDR1 SEHNR, CDR2 FQNEAQ (reference sequence). The CDR3 length is 13 residues. This CDR3 is CASSLEDPVGYTF. The CDR3 DNA reads as TGTGCCAGCAGCTTAGAAGATCCGGTCGGCTACACCTTC.

The CDR3 nucleotides read TGTGCCAGTAAGAGGGGGGCTAGCGGGAGATCGAACACCGGGGAGCTGTTTTTT. Amino acid sequence: CASKRGASGRSNTGELFF. The rearrangement links TRBV19 to TRBJ2-2; 10 nucleotides line up with TRBD2. Trimming cost V 7 bases and J 0 bases; bases outside gene matches: 11. This CDR3 has 18 amino acids. Germline-derived CDR1 and CDR2 are LNHDA and SQIVND (reference sequence).

The CDR3 sequence is CASGPPPGQGAHNEQFF. Written as DNA, the CDR3 is TGTGCCAGCGGTCCTCCGCCGGGACAGGGGGCCCACAATGAGCAGTTCTTC. The chain employs TRBV7-8 and TRBJ2-1; 12 bases are a match to TRBD1. This CDR3 has 17 residues. Germline assignment: CDR1 SGHVS and CDR2 FQNEAQ. Trimming removed 8 bases from V and 5 bases from J; junction bases left unmatched: 13.